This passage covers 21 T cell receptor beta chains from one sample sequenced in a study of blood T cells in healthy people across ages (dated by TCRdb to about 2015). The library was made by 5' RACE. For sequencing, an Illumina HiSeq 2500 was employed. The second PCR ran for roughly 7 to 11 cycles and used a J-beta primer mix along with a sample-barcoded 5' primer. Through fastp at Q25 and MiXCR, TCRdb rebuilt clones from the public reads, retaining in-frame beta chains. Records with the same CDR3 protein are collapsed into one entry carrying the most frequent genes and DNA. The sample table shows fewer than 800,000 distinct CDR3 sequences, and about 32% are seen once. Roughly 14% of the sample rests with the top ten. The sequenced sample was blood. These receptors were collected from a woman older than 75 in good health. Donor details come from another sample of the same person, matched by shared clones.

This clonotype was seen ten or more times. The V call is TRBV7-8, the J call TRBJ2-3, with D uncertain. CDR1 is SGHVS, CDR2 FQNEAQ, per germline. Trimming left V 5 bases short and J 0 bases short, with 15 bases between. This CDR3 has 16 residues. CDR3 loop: CASSPGRPFSTDTQYF. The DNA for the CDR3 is TGTGCCAGCAGCCCAGGCCGCCCCTTCAGCACAGATACGCAGTATTTT.

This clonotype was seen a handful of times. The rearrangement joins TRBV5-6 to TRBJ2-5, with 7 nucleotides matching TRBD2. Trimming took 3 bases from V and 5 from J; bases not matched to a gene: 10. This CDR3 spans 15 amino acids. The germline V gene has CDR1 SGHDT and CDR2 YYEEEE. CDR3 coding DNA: TGTGCCAGCAGCTGGGAGGGCCTCGGGAGCGAGACCCAGTACTTC. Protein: CASSWEGLGSETQYF.

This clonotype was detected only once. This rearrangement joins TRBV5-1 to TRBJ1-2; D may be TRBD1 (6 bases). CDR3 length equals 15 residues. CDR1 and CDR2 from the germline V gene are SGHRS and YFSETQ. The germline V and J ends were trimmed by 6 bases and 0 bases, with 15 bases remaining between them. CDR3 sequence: CASTSRTASNYGYTF. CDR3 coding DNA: TGCGCCAGCACCTCCCGGACAGCATCTAACTATGGCTACACCTTC.

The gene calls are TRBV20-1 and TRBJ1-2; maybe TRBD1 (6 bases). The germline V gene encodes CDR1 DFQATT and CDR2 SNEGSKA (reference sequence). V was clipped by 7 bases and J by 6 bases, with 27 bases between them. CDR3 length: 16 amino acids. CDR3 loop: CSVKGDPPTGLNGYTF. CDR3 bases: TGCAGTGTGAAGGGAGACCCACCGACAGGACTCAATGGCTACACCTTC.

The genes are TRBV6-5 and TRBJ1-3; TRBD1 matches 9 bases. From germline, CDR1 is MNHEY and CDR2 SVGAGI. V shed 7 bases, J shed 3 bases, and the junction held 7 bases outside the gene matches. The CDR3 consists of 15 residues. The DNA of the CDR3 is TGTGCCAGCACCGGGACAGGGACTGATGGAAACACCATATATTTT. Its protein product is CASTGTGTDGNTIYF.

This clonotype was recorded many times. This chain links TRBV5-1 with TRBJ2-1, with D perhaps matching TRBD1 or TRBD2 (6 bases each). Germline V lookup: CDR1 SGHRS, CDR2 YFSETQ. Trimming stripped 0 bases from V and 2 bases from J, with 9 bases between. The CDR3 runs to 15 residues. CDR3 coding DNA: TGCGCCAGCAGCTTGGGGGGGGCGGCCTACAATGAGCAGTTCTTC. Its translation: CASSLGGAAYNEQFF.

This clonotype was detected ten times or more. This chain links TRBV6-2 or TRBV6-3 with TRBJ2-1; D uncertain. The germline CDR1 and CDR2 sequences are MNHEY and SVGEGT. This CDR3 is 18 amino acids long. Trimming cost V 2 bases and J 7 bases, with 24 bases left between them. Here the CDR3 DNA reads TGTGCCAGCAGTTACCCGTTGGAATTCGAAAAGGTTGTAAATGAGCAGTTCTTC. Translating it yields CASSYPLEFEKVVNEQFF.

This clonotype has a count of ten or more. CDR3 sequence (DNA): TGTGCCAGCAGCCAAGAGGGAGCAAGGAATGAGCAGTTCTTC. The encoded protein is CASSQEGARNEQFF. V and J are TRBV4-2 and TRBJ2-1; the D gene is possibly TRBD2 (5 bases). This CDR3 is built from 14 residues. Trimming removed 0 bases from V and 7 bases from J, with 10 bases in between. Germline assignment: CDR1 LGHNA and CDR2 YNFKEQ.

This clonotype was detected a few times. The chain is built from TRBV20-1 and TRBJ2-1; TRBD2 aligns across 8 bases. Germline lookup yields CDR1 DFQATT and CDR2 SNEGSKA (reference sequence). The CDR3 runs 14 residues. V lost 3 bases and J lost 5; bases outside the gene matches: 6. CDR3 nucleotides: TGCAGTGCTAGTGCCCCGGGAGGGGACAATGAGCAGTTCTTC. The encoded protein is CSASAPGGDNEQFF.

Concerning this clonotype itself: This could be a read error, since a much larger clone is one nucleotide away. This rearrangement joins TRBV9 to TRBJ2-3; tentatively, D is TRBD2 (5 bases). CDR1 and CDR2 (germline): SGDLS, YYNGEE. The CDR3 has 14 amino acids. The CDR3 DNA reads TGTGCCAGCAGCGTAGCGGGGAGCACAGATGCGCAGTATTTT. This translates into CASSVAGSTDAQYF.

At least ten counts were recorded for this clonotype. CDR3 DNA sequence: TGCAGTGCTAGTAGTTCCCTGGTACCGGAAGAGACCCAGTACTTC. It specifies CSASSSLVPEETQYF. V usage is TRBV20-1 and J usage is TRBJ2-5, with no clear D. V lost 3 bases and J lost 3, with 17 bases in between. The CDR3 extends over 15 amino acids. Germline CDR1 DFQATT, CDR2 SNEGSKA (reference sequence).

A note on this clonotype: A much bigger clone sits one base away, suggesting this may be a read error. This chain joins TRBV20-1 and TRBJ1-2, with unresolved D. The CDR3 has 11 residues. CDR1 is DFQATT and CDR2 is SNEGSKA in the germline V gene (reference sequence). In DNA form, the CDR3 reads TGCAGGGCCCGACATGACTATGGCTACACCTTC. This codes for CRARHDYGYTF.

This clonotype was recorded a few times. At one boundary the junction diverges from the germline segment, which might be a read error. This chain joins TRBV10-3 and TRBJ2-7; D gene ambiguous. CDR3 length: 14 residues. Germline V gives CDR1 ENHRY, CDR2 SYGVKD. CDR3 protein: CTISESTVGFEQYF. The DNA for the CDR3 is TGTACCATCAGTGAGTCTACGGTAGGATTTGAGCAGTACTTC.

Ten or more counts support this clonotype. The CDR3 spells CASSLTVRMSSYEQYF. The CDR3 bases are TGTGCCAGCAGCTTAACTGTTAGGATGAGCTCCTACGAGCAGTACTTC. The chain combines TRBV7-2 with TRBJ2-7; unclear D gene. Per the germline V gene, CDR1 is SGHTA and CDR2 is FQGNSA. The CDR3 sequence is 16 residues long. The germline V and J ends were trimmed by 2 bases and 0 bases, with 14 bases remaining between them.

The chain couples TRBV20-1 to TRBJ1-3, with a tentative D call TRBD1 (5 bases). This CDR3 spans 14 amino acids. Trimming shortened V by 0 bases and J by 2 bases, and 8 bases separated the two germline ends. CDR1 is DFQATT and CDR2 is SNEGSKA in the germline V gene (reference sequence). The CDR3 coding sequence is TGCAGTGCTAGAGAGGGCAGGGCTGGAAACACCATATATTTT. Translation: CSAREGRAGNTIYF.

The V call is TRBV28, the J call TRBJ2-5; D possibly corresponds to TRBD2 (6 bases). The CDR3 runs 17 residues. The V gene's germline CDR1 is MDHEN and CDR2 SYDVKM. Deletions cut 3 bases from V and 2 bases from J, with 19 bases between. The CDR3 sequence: CASSLGQGGSWQETQYF. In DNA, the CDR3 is TGTGCCAGCAGTTTGGGGCAGGGAGGCAGTTGGCAAGAGACCCAGTACTTC.

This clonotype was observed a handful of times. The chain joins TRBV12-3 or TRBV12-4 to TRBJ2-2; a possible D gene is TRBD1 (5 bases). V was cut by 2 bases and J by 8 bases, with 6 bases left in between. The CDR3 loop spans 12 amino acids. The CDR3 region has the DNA TGTGCCAGCAGTTTAAGGGGTGGGGAGCTGTTTTTT. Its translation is CASSLRGGELFF.

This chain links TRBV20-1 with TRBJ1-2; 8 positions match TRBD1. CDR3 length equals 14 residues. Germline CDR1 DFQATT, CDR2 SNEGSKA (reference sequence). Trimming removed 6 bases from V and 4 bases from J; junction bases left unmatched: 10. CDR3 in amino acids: CSAPRAGGAYGYTF. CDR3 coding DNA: TGCAGTGCACCCCGGGCAGGGGGCGCCTATGGCTACACCTTC.

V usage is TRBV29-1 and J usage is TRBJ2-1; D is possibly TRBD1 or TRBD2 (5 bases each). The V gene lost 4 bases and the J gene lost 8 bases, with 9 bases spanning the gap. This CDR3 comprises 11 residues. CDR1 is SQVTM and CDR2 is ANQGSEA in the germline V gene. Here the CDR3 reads CSVVGTYEQFF. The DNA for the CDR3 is TGCAGCGTTGTAGGGACGTATGAGCAGTTCTTC.

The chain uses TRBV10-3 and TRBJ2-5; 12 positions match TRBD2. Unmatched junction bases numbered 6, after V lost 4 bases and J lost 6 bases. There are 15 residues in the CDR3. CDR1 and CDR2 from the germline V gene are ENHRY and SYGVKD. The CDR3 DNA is TGTGCCATCAGTGTGGAGCTAGCGGGGGGGAAGACCCAGTACTTC. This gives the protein CAISVELAGGKTQYF.

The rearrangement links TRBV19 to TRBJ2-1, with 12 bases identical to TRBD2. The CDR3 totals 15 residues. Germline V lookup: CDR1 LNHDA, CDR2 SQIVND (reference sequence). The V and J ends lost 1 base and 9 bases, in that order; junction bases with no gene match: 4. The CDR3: CASSIGGLAGPEQFF. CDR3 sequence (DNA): TGTGCCAGTAGTATAGGAGGACTAGCGGGACCTGAGCAGTTCTTC.